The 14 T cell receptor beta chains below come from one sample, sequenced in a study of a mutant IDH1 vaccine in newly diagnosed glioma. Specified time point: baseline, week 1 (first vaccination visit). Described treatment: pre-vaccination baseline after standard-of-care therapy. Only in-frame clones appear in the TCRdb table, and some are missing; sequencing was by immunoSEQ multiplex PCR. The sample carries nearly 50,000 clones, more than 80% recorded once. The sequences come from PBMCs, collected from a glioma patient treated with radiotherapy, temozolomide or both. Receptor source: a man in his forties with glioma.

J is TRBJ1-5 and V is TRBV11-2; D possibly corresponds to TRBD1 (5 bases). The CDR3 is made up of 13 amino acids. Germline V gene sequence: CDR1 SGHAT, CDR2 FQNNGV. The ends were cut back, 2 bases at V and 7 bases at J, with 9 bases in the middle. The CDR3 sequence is CASSLQGKQPQHF. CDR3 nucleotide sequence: TGTGCCAGCAGCTTACAGGGAAAACAGCCCCAGCATTTT.

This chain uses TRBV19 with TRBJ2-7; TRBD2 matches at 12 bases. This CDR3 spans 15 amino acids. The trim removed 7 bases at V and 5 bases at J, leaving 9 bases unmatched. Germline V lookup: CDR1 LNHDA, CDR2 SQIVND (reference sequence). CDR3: CASTLRLAGAHEQYF. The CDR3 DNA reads TGTGCCAGTACCCTCCGACTAGCGGGAGCCCACGAGCAGTACTTC. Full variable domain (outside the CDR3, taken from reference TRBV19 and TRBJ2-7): DGGITQSPKYLFRKEGQNVTLSCEQNLNHDAMYWYRQDPGQGLRLIYYSQIVNDFQKGDIAEGYSVSREKKESFPLTVTSAQKNPTAFYLCASTLRLAGAHEQYFGPGTRLTVT.

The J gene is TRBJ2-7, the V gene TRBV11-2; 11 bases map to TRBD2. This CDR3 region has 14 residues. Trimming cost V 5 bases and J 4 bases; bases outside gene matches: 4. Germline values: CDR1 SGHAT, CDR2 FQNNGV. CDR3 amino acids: CASSTSGSIYEQYF. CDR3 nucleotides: TGTGCCAGCAGCACTAGCGGGAGCATTTACGAGCAGTACTTC.

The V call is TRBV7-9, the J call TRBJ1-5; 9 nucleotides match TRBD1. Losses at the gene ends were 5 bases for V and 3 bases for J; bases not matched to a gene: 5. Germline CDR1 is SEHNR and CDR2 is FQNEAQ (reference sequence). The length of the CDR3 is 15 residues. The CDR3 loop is CASSPGTGSNQPQHF. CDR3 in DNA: TGTGCCAGCAGCCCCGGGACAGGGTCCAATCAGCCCCAGCATTTT.

The CDR3 nucleotides read TGCGCCAGCAGCCAAAGACTGAGCTCCTACAATGAGCAGTTCTTC. This translates into CASSQRLSSYNEQFF. The J gene is TRBJ2-1, the V gene TRBV4-3, with D unclear. Trimming took off 2 bases at V and 0 bases at J, with 8 bases between the two ends. The CDR3 sequence is 15 residues long. Germline V lookup: CDR1 LGHNA, CDR2 YSLEER.

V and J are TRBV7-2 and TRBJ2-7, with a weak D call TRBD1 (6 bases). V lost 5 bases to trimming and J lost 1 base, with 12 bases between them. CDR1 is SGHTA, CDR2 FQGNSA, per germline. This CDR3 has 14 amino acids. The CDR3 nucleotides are TGTGCCAGCAGCACATCCAGGGGATCCTACGAGCAGTACTTC. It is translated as CASSTSRGSYEQYF.

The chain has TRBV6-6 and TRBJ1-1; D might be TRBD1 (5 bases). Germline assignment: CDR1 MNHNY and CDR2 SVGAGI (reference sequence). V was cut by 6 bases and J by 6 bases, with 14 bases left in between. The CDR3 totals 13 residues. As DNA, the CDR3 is TGTGCCAGCAGCATCAGGGAACGGGCTGAAGCTTTCTTT. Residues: CASSIRERAEAFF.

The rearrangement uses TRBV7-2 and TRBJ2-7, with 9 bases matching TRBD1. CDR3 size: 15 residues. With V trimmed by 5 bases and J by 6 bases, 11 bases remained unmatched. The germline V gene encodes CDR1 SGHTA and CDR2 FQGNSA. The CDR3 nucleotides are TGTGCCAGCAGCCCCGGGACAGGGAGCCCCCTCGAGCAGTACTTC. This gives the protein CASSPGTGSPLEQYF. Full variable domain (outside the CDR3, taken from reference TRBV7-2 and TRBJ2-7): GAGVSQSPSNKVTEKGKDVELRCDPISGHTALYWYRQSLGQGLEFLIYFQGNSAPDKSGLPSDRFSAERTGGSVSTLTIQRTQQEDSAVYLCASSPGTGSPLEQYFGPGTRLTVT.

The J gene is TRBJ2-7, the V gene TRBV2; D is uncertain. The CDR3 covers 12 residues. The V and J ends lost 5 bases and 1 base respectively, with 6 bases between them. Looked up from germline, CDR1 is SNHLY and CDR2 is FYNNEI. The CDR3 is CASSRLSYEQYF. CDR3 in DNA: TGTGCCAGCAGTCGTTTATCCTACGAGCAGTACTTC.

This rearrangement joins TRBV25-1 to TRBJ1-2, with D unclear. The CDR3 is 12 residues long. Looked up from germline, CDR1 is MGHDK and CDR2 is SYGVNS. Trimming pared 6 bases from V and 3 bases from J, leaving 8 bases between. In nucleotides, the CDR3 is TGTGCCAGCAGCGGAGGCCACTATGGCTACACCTTC. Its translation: CASSGGHYGYTF.

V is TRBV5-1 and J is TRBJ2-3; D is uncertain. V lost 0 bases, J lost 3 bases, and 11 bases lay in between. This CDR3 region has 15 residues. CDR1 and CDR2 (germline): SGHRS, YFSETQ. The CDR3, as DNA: TGCGCCAGCAGCTTGGGGGCCCAACGAACAGATACGCAGTATTTT. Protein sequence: CASSLGAQRTDTQYF.

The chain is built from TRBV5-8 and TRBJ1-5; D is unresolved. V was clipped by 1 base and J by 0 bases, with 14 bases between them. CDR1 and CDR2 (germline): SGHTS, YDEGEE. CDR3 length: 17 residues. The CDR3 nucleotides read TGTGCCAGCAGCTTGAGGCGTACACGGAATAGCAATCAGCCCCAGCATTTT. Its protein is CASSLRRTRNSNQPQHF.

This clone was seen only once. The CDR3 spells CASSPAGGPNYGYTF. The CDR3, as DNA: TGTGCCAGCAGCCCCGCTGGCGGGCCCAACTATGGCTACACCTTC. The J gene is TRBJ1-2, the V gene TRBV7-9; D unresolved. The CDR3 is 15 amino acids. Germline CDR1 reads SEHNR; CDR2 reads FQNEAQ (reference sequence). V lost 5 bases and J lost 2, with 15 bases in between.

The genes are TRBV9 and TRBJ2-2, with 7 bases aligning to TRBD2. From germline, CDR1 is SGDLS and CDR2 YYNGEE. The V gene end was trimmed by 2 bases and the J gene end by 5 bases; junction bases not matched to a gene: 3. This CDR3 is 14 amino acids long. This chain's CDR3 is CASSVGGSTGELFF. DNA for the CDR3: TGTGCCAGCAGCGTGGGGGGGTCGACCGGGGAGCTGTTTTTT. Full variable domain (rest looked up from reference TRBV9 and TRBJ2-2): DSGVTQTPKHLITATGQRVTLRCSPRSGDLSVYWYQQSLDQGLQFLIQYYNGEERAKGNILERFSAQQFPDLHSELNLSSLELGDSALYFCASSVGGSTGELFFGEGSRLTVL.